The 25 T cell receptor beta chains below all came from one sample that was sequenced in a study of blood T cell repertoires in COVID-19. Produced via immunoSEQ multiplex PCR; TCRdb's table is partial and in-frame only. The data show approximately 6,600 clones, 85% to 90% seen once. Material: peripheral blood. Every receptor here comes from a man older than 75 with active COVID-19.

V gene TRBV28 combines with J gene TRBJ2-1, with D possibly being TRBD2 (5 bases). V was cut by 5 bases and J by 8 bases, with 22 bases left in between. The CDR3 loop spans 16 amino acids. The germline gives CDR1 MDHEN, CDR2 SYDVKM. This CDR3 is CASSTSSSSGFDEQFF. CDR3 sequence (DNA): TGTGCCAGCAGTACAAGTTCTAGCTCTGGTTTCGATGAGCAGTTCTTC.

V and J are TRBV19 and TRBJ2-5, with a weak D call TRBD1 (5 bases). The V and J ends lost 2 bases and 1 base respectively, with 5 bases between them. Germline CDR1 reads LNHDA; CDR2 reads SQIVND (reference sequence). This CDR3 is built from 13 residues. The CDR3 region has the DNA TGTGCCAGTAGTATACAGGGCCAAGAGACCCAGTACTTC. This sequence encodes CASSIQGQETQYF.

Here the CDR3 DNA reads TGTGCCTGGAGCTCAGGGACTGCTTATAATTCACCCCTCCACTTT. It codes for CAWSSGTAYNSPLHF. The chain links TRBV30 to TRBJ1-6, with D perhaps TRBD1 (5 bases). Trimming took 3 bases from V and 4 from J, leaving 13 bases between them. Germline CDR1 and CDR2: GTSNPN and SVGIG (reference sequence). The CDR3 is 15 residues long.

The chain couples TRBV19 to TRBJ2-3; TRBD1 matches 9 bases. CDR3 length equals 15 residues. J was trimmed by 3 bases and V by 2 bases; bases with no gene match: 3. Germline V gene sequence: CDR1 LNHDA, CDR2 SQIVND (reference sequence). For the CDR3, the DNA is TGTGCCAGTAGTATACCCGGGACAGGGACAGATACGCAGTATTTT. Protein sequence: CASSIPGTGTDTQYF.

The chain's CDR3 is CASKESVGGGKLFF. DNA of the CDR3: TGTGCCAGCAAAGAAAGCGTAGGGGGCGGAAAACTGTTTTTT. The chain uses TRBV7-2 and TRBJ1-4, with 7 nucleotides matching TRBD1. The CDR3 covers 14 residues. V was clipped by 7 bases and J by 10 bases; unmatched bases: 12. Germline CDR1 and CDR2: SGHTA and FQGNSA.

The DNA of the CDR3 is TGTGCCAGCAGCGTAGTTAGCGCCGAGCAGTACTTC. Protein sequence: CASSVVSAEQYF. The chain is built from TRBV9 and TRBJ2-7; possible D gene TRBD2, 5 bases. CDR3 size: 12 residues. Germline values: CDR1 SGDLS, CDR2 YYNGEE. V was cut by 0 bases and J by 6 bases, with 7 bases left in between.

The V gene is TRBV29-1, the J gene TRBJ1-3; 7 positions match TRBD1. Germline V CDR1 and CDR2: SQVTM, ANQGSEA. This CDR3 comprises 13 residues. The J segment lost 4 bases and the V segment lost 4 bases, leaving 4 bases of the junction unmatched. The CDR3 DNA reads as TGCAGCGTTGCCAGGGGGAAAGGAAACACCATATATTTT. This encodes CSVARGKGNTIYF.

The chain recombines TRBV5-1 with TRBJ2-7; the match to TRBD2 covers 15 bases. V lost 4 bases and J lost 4; bases outside the gene matches: 12. Germline V gene data show CDR1 as SGHRS and CDR2 as YFSETQ. The CDR3 consists of 18 residues. DNA for the CDR3: TGCGCCAGCAGCATGGGACTAGCGGGAGGCACCTCGGGTTACGAGCAGTACTTC. Its protein product is CASSMGLAGGTSGYEQYF. Supplemented by reference TRBV5-1 and TRBJ2-7, the full variable domain reads KAGVTQTPRYLIKTRGQQVTLSCSPISGHRSVSWYQQTPGQGLQFLFEYFSETQRNKGNFPGRFSGRQFSNSRSEMNVSTLELGDSALYLCASSMGLAGGTSGYEQYFGPGTRLTVT.

The chain uses TRBV6-6 and TRBJ2-2; the match to TRBD1 covers 8 bases. Germline values: CDR1 MNHNY, CDR2 SVGAGI (reference sequence). The CDR3 runs 14 residues. The V gene end was trimmed by 6 bases and the J gene end by 4 bases; junction bases not matched to a gene: 4. DNA of the CDR3: TGTGCCAGCAGGGACAGGGTAGGCACCGGGGAGCTGTTTTTT. The encoded protein is CASRDRVGTGELFF.

The chain couples TRBV3-1 (or the pseudogene TRBV3-2) to TRBJ2-1; 10 bases are a match to TRBD2. This CDR3 region has 15 residues. J was trimmed by 6 bases and V by 6 bases; bases with no gene match: 8. Germline V lookup: CDR1 LGHDT, CDR2 YNNKEL (reference sequence). CDR3 in amino acids: CASSFSGRIGNEQFF. Written as DNA, the CDR3 is TGTGCCAGCAGTTTTAGCGGGAGGATAGGCAATGAGCAGTTCTTC.

This clone was seen just once. V and J are TRBV6-2 or TRBV6-3 and TRBJ2-6, with D possibly being TRBD2 (6 bases). This CDR3 has 17 residues. With 2 bases removed from V and 0 bases from J, the gap between germline ends came to 11 bases. Germline V gives CDR1 MNHEY, CDR2 SVGEGT. The CDR3 sequence: CASSYGLGGSGANVLTF. DNA of the CDR3: TGTGCCAGCAGTTACGGGTTGGGGGGCTCTGGGGCCAACGTCCTGACTTTC.

The rearrangement links TRBV18 to TRBJ1-5; D is undetermined. This CDR3 is 15 amino acids long. Germline V gives CDR1 KGHSH, CDR2 LQKENI. The ends were cut back, 2 bases at V and 4 bases at J, with 12 bases in the middle. Here the CDR3 reads CASSPNDSPNQPQHF. DNA for the CDR3: TGTGCCAGCTCACCAAATGACTCCCCAAATCAGCCCCAGCATTTT.

The chain links TRBV21-1 to TRBJ2-2; the D call of TRBD1 is as the table states it, not checked on the DNA. TRBV21-1 is reported as a pseudogene. CDR3 length equals 14 residues. Written as DNA, the CDR3 is TGTGCCAGCAGCATCAACAGGGCCTGCGGGGAGCTGTTTTTT. It specifies CASSINRACGELFF.

The rearrangement uses TRBV6-5 and TRBJ1-2, with 7 bases that match TRBD1. Germline loops: CDR1 MNHEY, CDR2 SVGAGI. The junction had 5 bases not matched to a gene; V was cut back by 7 bases and J by 6 bases. The CDR3 length is 12 residues. This CDR3 is CASTYTGDGYTF. The CDR3 coding sequence is TGTGCCAGCACCTACACAGGGGATGGCTACACCTTC.

This chain joins TRBV28 and TRBJ2-1; possibly TRBD2 for D (5 bases). Between the trimmed V and J ends, which lost 1 base and 5 bases, there was a span of 9 bases. CDR1 is MDHEN, CDR2 SYDVKM, per germline. CDR3 length: 14 residues. The CDR3: CASSLSGENNEQFF. In DNA form, the CDR3 reads TGTGCCAGCAGTTTATCTGGGGAGAACAATGAGCAGTTCTTC.

This chain uses TRBV3-1 (or the pseudogene TRBV3-2) with TRBJ2-3; D is uncertain. The CDR3 covers 13 residues. Germline loops: CDR1 LGHDT, CDR2 YNNKEL (reference sequence). Trimming removed 5 bases at V and 0 bases at J, with 6 bases between. CDR3 loop: CASSYGSTDTQYF. The CDR3 region has the DNA TGTGCCAGCAGCTACGGGAGCACAGATACGCAGTATTTT.

This chain links TRBV7-3 with TRBJ2-2; D may be TRBD1 (6 bases). Germline V CDR1 and CDR2: SGHTA, FQGTGA. The CDR3 sequence is 15 residues long. The V and J ends lost 2 bases and 6 bases respectively, with 13 bases between them. The CDR3 DNA is TGTGCCAGCAGCTTAGGACAGAGAAGATCCGGGGAGCTGTTTTTT. Translation gives CASSLGQRRSGELFF. The variable domain in full, completed from reference TRBV7-3 and TRBJ2-2, reads GAGVSQTPSNKVTEKGKYVELRCDPISGHTALYWYRQSLGQGPEFLIYFQGTGAADDSGLPNDRFFAVRPEGSVSTLKIQRTERGDSAVYLCASSLGQRRSGELFFGEGSRLTVL.

The sample holds one count of this clone. The chain combines TRBV9 with TRBJ1-5, with D possibly matching TRBD1 (5 bases). Trimming removed 0 bases from V and 4 bases from J, with 11 bases in between. CDR1 and CDR2 from the germline V gene are SGDLS and YYNGEE. The CDR3 loop spans 15 amino acids. The CDR3 loop reads CASSVEQGANQPQHF. Here the CDR3 DNA reads TGTGCCAGCAGCGTAGAGCAGGGCGCTAATCAGCCCCAGCATTTT.

This clone was recorded a few times. The V call is TRBV5-1, the J call TRBJ2-1; D perhaps matches TRBD1 (5 bases). There are 17 residues in the CDR3. Germline lookup yields CDR1 SGHRS and CDR2 YFSETQ. Trimming left V 4 bases short and J 2 bases short, with 19 bases between. The CDR3, as DNA: TGCGCCAGCAGCCTCCCTTCTGGGGCACCCACCTACAATGAGCAGTTCTTC. Translated, it gives CASSLPSGAPTYNEQFF.

The chain employs TRBV5-1 and TRBJ1-1; D unclear. The germline V gene has CDR1 SGHRS and CDR2 YFSETQ. Trimming removed 0 bases from V and 1 base from J, with 19 bases in between. The CDR3 covers 18 residues. Written as DNA, the CDR3 is TGCGCCAGCAGCTTGGGTGGGCCCTTGGGTCAGCAGAACACTGAAGCTTTCTTT. This codes for CASSLGGPLGQQNTEAFF.

The J gene is TRBJ2-1, the V gene TRBV7-6, with 13 positions matching TRBD2. Germline CDR1 reads SGHVS; CDR2 reads FNYEAQ. The CDR3 is 15 amino acids. V shed 5 bases and J 7 bases; nucleotides not matched to a gene: 5. The CDR3 spells CASSPWTSGRNEQFF. CDR3 coding DNA: TGTGCCAGCAGCCCTTGGACTAGCGGGAGAAATGAGCAGTTCTTC. The full variable domain, completed using reference TRBV7-6 and TRBJ2-1, is GAGVSQSPRYKVTKRGQDVALRCDPISGHVSLYWYRQALGQGPEFLTYFNYEAQQDKSGLPNDRFSAERPEGSISTLTIQRTEQRDSAMYRCASSPWTSGRNEQFFGPGTRLTVL.

The rearrangement links TRBV28 to TRBJ2-1, with 8 bases fitting TRBD2. In germline, CDR1 is MDHEN, CDR2 SYDVKM. The junction had 10 bases not matched to a gene; V was cut back by 8 bases and J by 7 bases. This CDR3 has 14 amino acids. CDR3 sequence (DNA): TGTGCCAGCTGCCCCGGGACTAGGATTAATGAGCAGTTCTTC. This gives the protein CASCPGTRINEQFF.

The rearrangement links TRBV15 to TRBJ2-7, with TRBD1 identical over 7 bases. The CDR3 is 15 amino acids. Per the germline V gene, CDR1 is LNHNV and CDR2 is YYDKDF (reference sequence). The junction had 8 bases not matched to a gene; V was cut back by 1 base and J by 5 bases. The CDR3 region is CATSRGQGPLDEQYF. Here the CDR3 DNA reads TGTGCCACCAGCAGAGGACAGGGACCATTGGACGAGCAGTACTTC.

The V and J genes are TRBV10-1 and TRBJ2-2, with 7 bases matching TRBD2. This CDR3 spans 16 amino acids. With 3 bases clipped from V and 7 bases from J, the junction kept 11 bases outside the gene matches. CDR1 WNHNN and CDR2 SYGVQD come from the germline V gene (reference sequence). The CDR3 protein is CASSDSGEGLGGELFF. DNA of the CDR3: TGCGCCAGCAGTGATTCGGGGGAGGGCCTCGGCGGGGAGCTGTTTTTT.

The DNA of the CDR3 is TGTGCCAGCAGCACAGGCCACCTATACCCTTTAGCCAAAAACATTCAGTACTTC. Translated, it gives CASSTGHLYPLAKNIQYF. The J gene is TRBJ2-4, the V gene TRBV7-6, with a weak D call TRBD1 (5 bases). The CDR3 totals 18 residues. V lost 5 bases and J lost 0, with 20 bases in between. Germline CDR1 SGHVS, CDR2 FNYEAQ.